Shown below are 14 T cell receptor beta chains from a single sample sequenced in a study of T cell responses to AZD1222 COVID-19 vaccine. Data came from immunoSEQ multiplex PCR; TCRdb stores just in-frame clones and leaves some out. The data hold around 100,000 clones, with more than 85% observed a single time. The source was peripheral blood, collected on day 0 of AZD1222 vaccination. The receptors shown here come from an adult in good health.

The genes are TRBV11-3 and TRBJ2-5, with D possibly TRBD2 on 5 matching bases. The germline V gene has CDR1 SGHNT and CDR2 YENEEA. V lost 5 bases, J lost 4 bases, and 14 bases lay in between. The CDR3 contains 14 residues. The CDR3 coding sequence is TGTGCCAGCAGCCCCACCGCGGGCGGAGAGACCCAGTACTTC. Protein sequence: CASSPTAGGETQYF.

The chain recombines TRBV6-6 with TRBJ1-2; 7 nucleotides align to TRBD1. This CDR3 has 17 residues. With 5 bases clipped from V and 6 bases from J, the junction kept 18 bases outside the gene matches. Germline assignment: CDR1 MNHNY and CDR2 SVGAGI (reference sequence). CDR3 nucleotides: TGTGCCAGCAGTCCACGAGTGAAGAGAGACAGGGTGGATGGCTACACCTTC. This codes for CASSPRVKRDRVDGYTF.

CDR3 in DNA: TGTGCCAGCAGCCCGGACTCTTGGAGGTCCGGGGAGCTGTTTTTT. This codes for CASSPDSWRSGELFF. The chain has TRBV5-4 and TRBJ2-2; D might be TRBD2 (5 bases). The CDR3 is made up of 15 amino acids. The V end lost 4 bases, the J end lost 6 bases, and 16 bases lay between the germline ends. Germline values: CDR1 SGHNT, CDR2 YYREEE (reference sequence).

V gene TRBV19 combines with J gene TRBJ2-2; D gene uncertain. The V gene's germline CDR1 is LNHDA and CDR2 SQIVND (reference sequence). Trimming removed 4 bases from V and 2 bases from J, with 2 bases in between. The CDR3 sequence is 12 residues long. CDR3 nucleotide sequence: TGTGCCAGTAGTACTAACACCGGGGAGCTGTTTTTT. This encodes CASSTNTGELFF.

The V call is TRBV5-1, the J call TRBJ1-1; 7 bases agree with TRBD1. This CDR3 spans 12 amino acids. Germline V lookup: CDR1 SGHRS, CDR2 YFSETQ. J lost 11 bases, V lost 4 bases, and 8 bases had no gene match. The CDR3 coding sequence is TGCGCCAGCAGCGGCGAAGACAGGGTGGCTTTCTTT. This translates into CASSGEDRVAFF.

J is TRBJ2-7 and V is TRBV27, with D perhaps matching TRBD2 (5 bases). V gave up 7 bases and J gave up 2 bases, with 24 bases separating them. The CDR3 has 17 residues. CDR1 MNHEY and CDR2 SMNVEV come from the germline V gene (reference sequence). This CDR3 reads CASTGRGDLRGPYEQYF. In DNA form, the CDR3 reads TGTGCCAGCACCGGTCGGGGTGACTTACGCGGTCCCTACGAGCAGTACTTC.

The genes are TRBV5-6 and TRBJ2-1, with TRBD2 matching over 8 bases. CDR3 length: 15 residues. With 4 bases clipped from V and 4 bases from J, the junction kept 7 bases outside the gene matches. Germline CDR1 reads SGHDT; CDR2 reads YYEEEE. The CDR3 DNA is TGTGCCAGCAGCCAAACTAGCGGCGTTTACAATGAGCAGTTCTTC. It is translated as CASSQTSGVYNEQFF.

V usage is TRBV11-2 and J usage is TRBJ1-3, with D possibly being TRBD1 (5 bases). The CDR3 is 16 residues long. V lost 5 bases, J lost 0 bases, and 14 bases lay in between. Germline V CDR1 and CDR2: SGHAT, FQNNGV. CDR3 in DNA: TGTGCCAGCAGCCAATTGGGGGGGAGCTCTGGAAACACCATATATTTT. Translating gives CASSQLGGSSGNTIYF.

The CDR3 spells CASSLVADITEAFF. The CDR3 nucleotides are TGTGCCAGCAGCTTAGTCGCGGATATCACTGAAGCTTTCTTT. The chain uses TRBV5-5 and TRBJ1-1; D unclear. Trimming removed 2 bases from V and 4 bases from J, with 12 bases in between. This CDR3 has 14 amino acids. Germline V gene data show CDR1 as SGHKS and CDR2 as YYEKEE (reference sequence).

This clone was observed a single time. The DNA for the CDR3 is TGTGCCAGCAGCTTAGCGCTAACGGGGCTCGGGAATGAGCAGTTCTTC. The encoded protein is CASSLALTGLGNEQFF. V and J are TRBV7-9 and TRBJ2-1; D assignment may be TRBD1 or TRBD2 (5 bases each). Germline V CDR1 and CDR2: SEHNR, FQNEAQ (reference sequence). The CDR3 totals 16 residues. Trimming took 0 bases from V and 7 from J, leaving 16 bases between them.

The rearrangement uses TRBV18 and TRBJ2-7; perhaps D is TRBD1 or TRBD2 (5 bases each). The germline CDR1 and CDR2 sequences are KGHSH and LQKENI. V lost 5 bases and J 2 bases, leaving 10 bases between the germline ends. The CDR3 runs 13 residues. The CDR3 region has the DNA TGTGCCAGCTCAGGAGGACAAGCCTACGAGCAGTACTTC. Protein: CASSGGQAYEQYF.

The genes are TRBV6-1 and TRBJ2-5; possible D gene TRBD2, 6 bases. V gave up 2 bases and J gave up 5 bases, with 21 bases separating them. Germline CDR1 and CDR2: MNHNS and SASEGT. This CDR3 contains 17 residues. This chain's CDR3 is CASSELPWIAEGETQYF. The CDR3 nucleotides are TGTGCCAGCAGTGAACTTCCTTGGATAGCGGAGGGGGAGACCCAGTACTTC.

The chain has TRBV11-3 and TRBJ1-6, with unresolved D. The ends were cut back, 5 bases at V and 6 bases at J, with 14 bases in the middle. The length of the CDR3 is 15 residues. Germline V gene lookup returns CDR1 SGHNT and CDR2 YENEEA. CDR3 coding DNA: TGTGCCAGCAGCCCAAATCCGGATTTTAATTCACCCCTCCACTTT. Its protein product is CASSPNPDFNSPLHF.

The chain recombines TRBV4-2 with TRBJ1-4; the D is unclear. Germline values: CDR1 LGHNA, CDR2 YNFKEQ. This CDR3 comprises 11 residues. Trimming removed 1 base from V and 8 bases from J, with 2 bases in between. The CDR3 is CASSQVEKLFF. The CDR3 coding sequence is TGTGCCAGCAGCCAAGTGGAAAAACTGTTTTTT.